This TCR beta chain was found in a study of CD8+CD57+ T cells in acquired aplastic anemia. Turning to the study itself: Sorted CD4+ plus CD8+ cells gave DNA averaging around 3 ug. Points from the study as a whole: Any difference that existed in CD8+ Simpson's diversity between patients and controls was not significant.

About this clonotype: Its antigen is not known.

Template material for TCR beta VDJ and CDR3 profiling consisted of genomic DNA. Each CDR3 protein gets one entry after TCRdb re-called the reads with MiXCR. The sample holds about 160,000 distinct CDR3 sequences; roughly 45% are singletons and the top ten take approximately 1%. This CDR3 spans 15 amino acids. Trimming cost V 3 bases and J 4 bases, with 14 bases left between them. Germline-derived CDR1 and CDR2 are MNHNS and SASEGT. The sample comprised sorted CD4+, CD8+, or CD8+CD57+ T cells (not recorded which) from PBMCs. This clonotype was obtained from a human donor in good health. The chain joins TRBV6-1 to TRBJ2-3; D uncertain. The DNA for the CDR3 is TGTGCCAGCAGTGATGGGTTACCGTTGCCAGATACGCAGTATTTT. Translated, it gives CASSDGLPLPDTQYF.